A single sample gave rise to the 2 T cell receptor beta chains below, sequenced in a study of T cells of healthy individuals. Each CDR3 protein gets one entry after TCRdb re-called the 5' RACE reads with MiXCR. The top ten clones hold roughly 6.1% of a sample with more than 85,000 distinct CDR3 sequences, around 17% of them seen once. These receptors came from a human donor in good health.

This clonotype was recorded many times. The V call is TRBV6-5, the J call TRBJ2-1; TRBD2 might be the D (6 bases). Per the germline V gene, CDR1 is MNHEY and CDR2 is SVGAGI. The V end was cut by 4 bases, the J end by 8 bases, with 12 bases between. The CDR3 loop spans 13 amino acids. CDR3 DNA: TGTGCCAGCAGTTTGGAGGGAAACCATGAGCAGTTCTTC. Translating it yields CASSLEGNHEQFF.

The chain employs TRBV15 and TRBJ2-3; tentatively, D is TRBD2 (6 bases). The CDR3 consists of 15 residues. Germline assignment: CDR1 LNHNV and CDR2 YYDKDF (reference sequence). V was trimmed by 1 base and J by 1 base, leaving 9 bases between them. The CDR3: CATSRVQRGTDTQYF. CDR3 nucleotides: TGTGCCACCAGCAGAGTGCAGCGGGGCACAGATACGCAGTATTTT. The full variable domain, completed using reference TRBV15 and TRBJ2-3, is DAMVIQNPRYQVTQFGKPVTLSCSQTLNHNVMYWYQQKSSQAPKLLFHYYDKDFNNEADTPDNFQSRRPNTSFCFLDIRSPGLGDTAMYLCATSRVQRGTDTQYFGPGTRLTVL.